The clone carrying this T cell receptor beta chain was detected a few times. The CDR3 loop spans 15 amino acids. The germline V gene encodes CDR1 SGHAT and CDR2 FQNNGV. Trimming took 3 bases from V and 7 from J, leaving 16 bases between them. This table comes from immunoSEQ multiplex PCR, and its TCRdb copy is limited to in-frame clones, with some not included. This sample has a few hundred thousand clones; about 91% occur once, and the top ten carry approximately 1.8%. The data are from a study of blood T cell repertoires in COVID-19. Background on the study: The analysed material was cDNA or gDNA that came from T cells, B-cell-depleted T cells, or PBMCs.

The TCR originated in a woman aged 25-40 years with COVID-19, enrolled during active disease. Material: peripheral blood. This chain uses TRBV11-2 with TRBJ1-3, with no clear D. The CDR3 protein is CASSFGEGPWNTIYF. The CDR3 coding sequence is TGTGCCAGCAGCTTCGGAGAGGGTCCTTGGAACACCATATATTTT.